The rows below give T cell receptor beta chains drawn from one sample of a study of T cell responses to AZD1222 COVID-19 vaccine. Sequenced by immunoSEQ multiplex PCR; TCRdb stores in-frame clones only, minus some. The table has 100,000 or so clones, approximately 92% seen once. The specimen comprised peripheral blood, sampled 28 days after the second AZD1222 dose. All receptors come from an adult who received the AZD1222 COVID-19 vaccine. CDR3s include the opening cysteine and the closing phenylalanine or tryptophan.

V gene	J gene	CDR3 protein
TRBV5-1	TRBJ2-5	CASSLVAVPEEGQYF
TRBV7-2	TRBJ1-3	CASRLQGGGNTIYF
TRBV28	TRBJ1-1	CASRIPQGRAFF
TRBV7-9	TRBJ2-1	CASSRAGAGNNEQFF
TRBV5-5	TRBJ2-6	CASSLIQGSGANVLTF
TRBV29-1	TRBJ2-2	CSVELLAGGRTGELFF
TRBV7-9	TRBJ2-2	CASSRLSGGDTGELFF
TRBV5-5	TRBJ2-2	CASSLVFRWNTGELFF
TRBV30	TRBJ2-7	CAWSVLKHEQYF
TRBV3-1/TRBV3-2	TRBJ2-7	CATADAFGGQYF
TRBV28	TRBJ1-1	CATDRVRAFF
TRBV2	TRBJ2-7	CASSMGRGIYEQYF
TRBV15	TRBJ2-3	CATSRAGVGLAGNTDTQYF
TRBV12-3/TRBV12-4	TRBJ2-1	CASSLGRSLFF
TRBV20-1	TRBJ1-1	CSASTSNTEAFF
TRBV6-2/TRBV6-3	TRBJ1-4	CASSQGAANEKLFF
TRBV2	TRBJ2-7	CASSEVLVGYEQYF
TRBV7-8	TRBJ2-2	CASSVRDRANTGELFF
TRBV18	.	CASSPVSYEQYF
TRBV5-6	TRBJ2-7	CASSRQGGIPYEQYF
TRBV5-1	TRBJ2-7	CASSLEAAISSYEQYF
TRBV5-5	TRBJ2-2	CASSPTRMDLGELFF
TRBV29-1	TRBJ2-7	CSVAAANSYEQYF